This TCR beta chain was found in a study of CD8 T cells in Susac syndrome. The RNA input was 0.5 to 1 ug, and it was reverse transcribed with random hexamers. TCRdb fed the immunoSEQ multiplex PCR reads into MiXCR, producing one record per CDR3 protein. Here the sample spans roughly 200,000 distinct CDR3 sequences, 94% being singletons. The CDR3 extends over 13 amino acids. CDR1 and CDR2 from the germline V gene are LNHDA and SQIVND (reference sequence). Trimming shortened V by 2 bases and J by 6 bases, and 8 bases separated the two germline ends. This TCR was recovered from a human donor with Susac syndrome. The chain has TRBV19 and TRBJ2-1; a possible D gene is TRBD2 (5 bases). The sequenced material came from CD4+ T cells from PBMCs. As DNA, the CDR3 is TGTGCCAGTAGTATAACGGGGTTCAATGAGCAGTTCTTC. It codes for CASSITGFNEQFF.